This T cell receptor (beta chain) stems from a study of blood T cell repertoires in COVID-19. Turning to the study itself: From the United States, Italy and Spain came samples of acute and convalescent COVID-19. Sample material is recorded as cDNA or gDNA derived from T cells, B-cell-depleted T cells, or PBMCs.

The V gene lost 4 bases and the J gene lost 7 bases, with 16 bases spanning the gap. The CDR3 contains 14 residues. CDR1 is MGHDK and CDR2 is SYGVNS in the germline V gene. In the source study's methods: Researchers report that nucleated cell counts were estimated from reference gene primer amplification. The method was immunoSEQ multiplex PCR; TCRdb's version includes in-frame clones alone and lacks a portion of them. D and trimming were read from the DNA, whereas the V and J calls and clone size are those reported in that table. Seen here are about 370,000 clones, 89% observed once, and the top ten hold around 2.8%. Patients of the Seattle cohort, enrolled during active infection, were followed longitudinally.

The material sequenced was peripheral blood. The chain is built from TRBV25-1 and TRBJ1-2; D is perhaps TRBD1 (6 bases). The receptor comes from a woman aged 25 to 39 with COVID-19, enrolled during active disease. CDR3 sequence reads: CASSGPLGGRGYTF. The CDR3 nucleotides are TGTGCCAGCAGTGGGCCTTTAGGGGGTCGTGGCTACACCTTC.